What follows are 10 T cell receptor beta chains derived from one specimen sequenced in a study of OX40 agonist ivuxolimab in advanced cancers. Library creation used the immunoSEQ multiplex PCR assay. In its TCRdb copy, this immuneACCESS table keeps in-frame sequences only and misses some clones. Where compared with another copy, unresolved V genes explain less than half of these, and the others have no known cause. This sample gives approximately 74,000 clones in total; around 80% of them show up just once. The top ten hold about 5% of the sample. This specimen consisted of CD4+ or CD8+ T cells sorted from blood, obtained in a trial of the OX40 agonist ivuxolimab. Every receptor here comes from an adult with an advanced solid tumor such as melanoma, head and neck, liver or kidney cancer.

This chain joins TRBV29-1 and TRBJ2-5; 10 nucleotides line up with TRBD1. The V segment lost 5 bases and the J segment 4 bases; nucleotides outside the gene matches: 1. CDR1 and CDR2 from the germline V gene are SQVTM and ANQGSEA. The CDR3 length is 12 residues. The CDR3 spells CSVRDRGETQYF. The CDR3 nucleotides read TGCAGCGTTCGGGACAGGGGAGAGACCCAGTACTTC.

The chain is built from TRBV20-1 and TRBJ2-7; tentatively, D is TRBD2 (6 bases). Deletions cut 3 bases from V and 5 bases from J, with 8 bases between. The CDR3 totals 11 residues. The germline V gene has CDR1 DFQATT and CDR2 SNEGSKA (reference sequence). The CDR3 nucleotides read TGCAGTGCTAGGGGACTTAACGAGCAGTACTTC. It translates to CSARGLNEQYF.

This chain uses TRBV7-9 with TRBJ2-1, with D perhaps assigned TRBD1 or TRBD2 (7 bases each). Germline V gene data show CDR1 as SEHNR and CDR2 as FQNEAQ (reference sequence). The V gene lost 1 base and the J gene lost 8 bases, with 15 bases spanning the gap. There are 15 residues in the CDR3. This CDR3 reads CASSLDRGGFDEQFF. DNA for the CDR3: TGTGCCAGCAGCTTAGACAGGGGAGGGTTCGATGAGCAGTTCTTC.

This clone was observed a few times. V and J are TRBV5-3 and TRBJ2-7; 7 bases are shared with TRBD1. TRBV5-3 is noted as an ORF with a role that remains uncertain. The CDR3 has 15 amino acids. Losses at the gene ends were 0 bases for V and 6 bases for J; bases not matched to a gene: 9. CDR3 coding DNA: TGTGCCAGAAGCTTGGACCTCAGGGGGAGTTGCGAGCAGTACTTC. Its protein is CARSLDLRGSCEQYF.

The chain is built from TRBV29-1 and TRBJ2-7; 9 bases align to TRBD1. Germline V gives CDR1 SQVTM, CDR2 ANQGSEA. Unmatched junction bases numbered 7, after V lost 3 bases and J lost 4 bases. The CDR3 sequence is 14 residues long. CDR3 nucleotide sequence: TGCAGCGTTGATTTACAGGGGGCAGGTTACGAGCAGTACTTC. Its protein is CSVDLQGAGYEQYF.

This clone turned up a few times. V gene TRBV9 combines with J gene TRBJ2-3; tentative D call: TRBD2 (6 bases). The germline CDR1 and CDR2 sequences are SGDLS and YYNGEE. V lost 2 bases, J lost 8 bases, and 15 bases lay in between. CDR3 length: 14 residues. The CDR3 sequence is CASSVRLIGGTQYF. Written as DNA, the CDR3 is TGTGCCAGCAGCGTTCGCCTAATCGGGGGTACGCAGTATTTT.

The CDR3 sequence: CASSSTRGAWETQYF. As DNA, the CDR3 is TGTGCCAGCAGCTCAACCAGGGGGGCGTGGGAGACCCAGTACTTC. The chain uses TRBV5-6 and TRBJ2-5; tentatively, D is TRBD1 (7 bases). Germline V gene sequence: CDR1 SGHDT, CDR2 YYEEEE. This CDR3 is built from 15 residues. V dropped 3 bases and J dropped 5 bases, with 17 bases sitting between them.

The gene calls are TRBV6-5 and TRBJ2-4, with D unclear. Trimming shortened V by 5 bases and J by 3 bases, and 8 bases separated the two germline ends. The CDR3 sequence is 13 residues long. Germline loops: CDR1 MNHEY, CDR2 SVGAGI. The CDR3 is CASSIDLKNIQYF. The CDR3 nucleotides are TGTGCCAGCAGTATAGATCTCAAAAACATTCAGTACTTC.

The genes are TRBV28 and TRBJ2-2, with D tentatively TRBD1 (6 bases). Germline CDR1 is MDHEN and CDR2 is SYDVKM. The CDR3 is made up of 16 amino acids. The V and J ends lost 4 bases and 5 bases respectively, with 17 bases between them. The CDR3 here is CASSSGDAFLTGELFF. In DNA form, the CDR3 reads TGTGCCAGCAGTTCAGGGGACGCCTTCCTTACCGGGGAGCTGTTTTTT.

This chain joins TRBV20-1 and TRBJ2-2; D is unresolved. Germline values: CDR1 DFQATT, CDR2 SNEGSKA (reference sequence). The length of the CDR3 is 11 residues. V was shortened by 3 bases and J by 6 bases, with 5 bases between the two germline ends. The CDR3 loop reads CSASLPGELFF. The CDR3 coding sequence is TGCAGTGCTAGTCTCCCCGGGGAGCTGTTTTTT.